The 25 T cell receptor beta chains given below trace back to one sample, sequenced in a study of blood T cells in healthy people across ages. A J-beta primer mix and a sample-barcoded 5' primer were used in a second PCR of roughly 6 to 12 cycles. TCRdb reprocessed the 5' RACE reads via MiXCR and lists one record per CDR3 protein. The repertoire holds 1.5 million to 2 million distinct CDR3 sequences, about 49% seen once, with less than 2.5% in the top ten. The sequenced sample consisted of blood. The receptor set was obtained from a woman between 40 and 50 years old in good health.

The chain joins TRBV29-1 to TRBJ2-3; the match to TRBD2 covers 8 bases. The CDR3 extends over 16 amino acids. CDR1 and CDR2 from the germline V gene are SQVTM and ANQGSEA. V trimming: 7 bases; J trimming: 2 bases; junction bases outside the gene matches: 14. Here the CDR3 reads CSGVGGRGAITDTQYF. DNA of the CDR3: TGCAGCGGCGTAGGGGGGCGGGGGGCCATCACAGATACGCAGTATTTT.

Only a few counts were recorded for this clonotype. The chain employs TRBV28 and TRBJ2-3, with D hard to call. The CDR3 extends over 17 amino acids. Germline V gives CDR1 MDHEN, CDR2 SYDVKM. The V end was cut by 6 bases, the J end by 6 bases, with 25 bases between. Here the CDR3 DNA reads TGTGCCAGCAGCCCCCCCGGTTTGGCATTTCCTCTGGATACGCAGTATTTT. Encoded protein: CASSPPGLAFPLDTQYF.

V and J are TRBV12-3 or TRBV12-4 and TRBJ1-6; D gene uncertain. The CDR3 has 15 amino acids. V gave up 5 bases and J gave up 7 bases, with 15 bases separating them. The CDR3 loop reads CASSPHGRINSPLHF. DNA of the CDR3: TGTGCCAGCAGTCCCCACGGACGGATAAATTCACCCCTCCACTTT.

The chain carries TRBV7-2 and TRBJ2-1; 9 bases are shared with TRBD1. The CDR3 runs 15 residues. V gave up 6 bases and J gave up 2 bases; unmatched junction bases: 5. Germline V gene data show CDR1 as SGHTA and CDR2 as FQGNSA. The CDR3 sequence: CASRLTGGPYNEQFF. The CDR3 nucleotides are TGTGCCAGCAGGTTGACAGGGGGACCCTACAATGAGCAGTTCTTC.

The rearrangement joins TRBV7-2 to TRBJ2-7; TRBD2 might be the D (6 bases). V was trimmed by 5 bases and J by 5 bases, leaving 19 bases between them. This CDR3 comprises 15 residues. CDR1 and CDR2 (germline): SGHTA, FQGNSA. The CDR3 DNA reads TGTGCCAGCAGCGACCGCGGGACGGTTCCCAACGAGCAGTACTTC. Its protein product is CASSDRGTVPNEQYF.

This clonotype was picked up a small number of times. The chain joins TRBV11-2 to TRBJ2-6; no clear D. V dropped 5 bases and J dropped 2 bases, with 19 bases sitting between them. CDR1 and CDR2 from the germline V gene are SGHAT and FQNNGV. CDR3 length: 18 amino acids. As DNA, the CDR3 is TGTGCCAGCAGCCTGTCGCCCTATCGAGGACCTGGGGCCAACGTCCTGACTTTC. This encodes CASSLSPYRGPGANVLTF.

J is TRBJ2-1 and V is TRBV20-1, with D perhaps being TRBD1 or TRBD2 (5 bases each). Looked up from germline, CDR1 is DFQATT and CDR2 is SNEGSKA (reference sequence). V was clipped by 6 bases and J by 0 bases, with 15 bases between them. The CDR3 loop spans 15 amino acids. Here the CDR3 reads CSAAGAQTSYNEQFF. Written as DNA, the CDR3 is TGCAGTGCCGCCGGGGCGCAAACCTCCTACAATGAGCAGTTCTTC.

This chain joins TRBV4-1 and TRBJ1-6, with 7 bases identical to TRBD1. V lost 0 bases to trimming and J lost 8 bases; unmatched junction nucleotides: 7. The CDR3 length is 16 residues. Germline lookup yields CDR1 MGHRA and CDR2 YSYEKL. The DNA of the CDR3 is TGCGCCAGCAGCCAAGACGACAGGGAAATGGATTCACCCCTCCACTTT. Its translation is CASSQDDREMDSPLHF.

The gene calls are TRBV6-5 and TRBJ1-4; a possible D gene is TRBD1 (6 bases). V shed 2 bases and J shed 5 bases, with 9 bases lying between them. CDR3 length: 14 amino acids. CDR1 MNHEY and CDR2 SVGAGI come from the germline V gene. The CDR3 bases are TGTGCCAGCAGTTACAGGGGGAGAAATGAAAAACTGTTTTTT. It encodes CASSYRGRNEKLFF.

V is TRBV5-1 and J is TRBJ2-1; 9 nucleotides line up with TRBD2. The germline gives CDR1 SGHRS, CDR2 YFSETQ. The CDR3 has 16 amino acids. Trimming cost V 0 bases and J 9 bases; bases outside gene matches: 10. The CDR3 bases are TGCGCCAGCAGCTTGGACCGGACTAGCGCCTGGGCTGAGCAGTTCTTC. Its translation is CASSLDRTSAWAEQFF.

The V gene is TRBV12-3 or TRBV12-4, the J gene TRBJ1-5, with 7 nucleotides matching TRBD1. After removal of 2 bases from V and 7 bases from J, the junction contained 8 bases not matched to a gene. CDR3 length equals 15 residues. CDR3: CASSLTRGVGQPQHF. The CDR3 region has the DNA TGTGCCAGCAGTTTAACCAGGGGGGTTGGACAGCCCCAGCATTTT.

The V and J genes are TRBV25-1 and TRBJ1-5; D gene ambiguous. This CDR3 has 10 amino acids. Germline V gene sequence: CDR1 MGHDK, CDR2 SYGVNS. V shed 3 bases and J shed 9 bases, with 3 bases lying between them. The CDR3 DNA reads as TGTGCCAGCAGTGATCTGCCCCAGCATTTT. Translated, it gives CASSDLPQHF.

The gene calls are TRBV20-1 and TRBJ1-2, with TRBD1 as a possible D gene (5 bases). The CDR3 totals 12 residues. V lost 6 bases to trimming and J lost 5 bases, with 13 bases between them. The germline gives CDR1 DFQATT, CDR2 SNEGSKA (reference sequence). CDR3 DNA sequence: TGCAGTGCGGGACGCTTTAAATATGGCTACACCTTC. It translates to CSAGRFKYGYTF.

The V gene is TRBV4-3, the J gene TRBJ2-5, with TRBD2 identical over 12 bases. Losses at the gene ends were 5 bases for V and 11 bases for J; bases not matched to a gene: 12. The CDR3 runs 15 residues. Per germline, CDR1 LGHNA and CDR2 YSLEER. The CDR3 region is CASSAGTSGLDEQYF. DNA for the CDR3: TGCGCCAGCAGCGCGGGGACTAGCGGGCTCGATGAGCAGTACTTC.

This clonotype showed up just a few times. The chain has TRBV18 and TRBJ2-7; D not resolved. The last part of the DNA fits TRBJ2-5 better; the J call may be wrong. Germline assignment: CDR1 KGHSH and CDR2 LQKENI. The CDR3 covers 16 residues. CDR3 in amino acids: CASSPPISPGPETQYF. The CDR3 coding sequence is TGTGCCAGCTCACCACCGATCTCTCCCGGCCCAGAGACCCAGTACTTC.

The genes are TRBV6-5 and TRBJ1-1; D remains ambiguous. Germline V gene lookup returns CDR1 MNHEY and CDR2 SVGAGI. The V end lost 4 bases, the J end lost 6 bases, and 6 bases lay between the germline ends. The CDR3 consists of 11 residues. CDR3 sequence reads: CASSSWSEAFF. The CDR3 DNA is TGTGCCAGCAGTTCGTGGTCTGAAGCTTTCTTT.

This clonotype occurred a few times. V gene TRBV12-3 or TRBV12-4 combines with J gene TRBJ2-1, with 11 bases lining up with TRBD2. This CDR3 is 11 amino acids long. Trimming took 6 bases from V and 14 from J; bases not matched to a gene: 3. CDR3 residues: CASSLGLAEFF. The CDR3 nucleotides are TGTGCCAGCAGCTTGGGACTAGCGGAGTTCTTC.

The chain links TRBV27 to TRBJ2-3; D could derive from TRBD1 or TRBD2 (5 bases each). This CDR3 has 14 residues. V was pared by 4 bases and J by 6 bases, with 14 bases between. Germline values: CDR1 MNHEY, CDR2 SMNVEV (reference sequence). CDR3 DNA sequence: TGTGCCAGCAGTTCCTGGGACCTGGAGGATACGCAGTATTTT. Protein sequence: CASSSWDLEDTQYF.

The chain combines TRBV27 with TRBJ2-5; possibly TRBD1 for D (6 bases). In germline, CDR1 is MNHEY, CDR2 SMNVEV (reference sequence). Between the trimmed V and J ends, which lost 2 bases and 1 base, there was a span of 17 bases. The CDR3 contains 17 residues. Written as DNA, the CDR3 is TGTGCCAGCAGTTTAGTCAACCTGGCAGGGGTCCAAGAGACCCAGTACTTC. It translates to CASSLVNLAGVQETQYF.

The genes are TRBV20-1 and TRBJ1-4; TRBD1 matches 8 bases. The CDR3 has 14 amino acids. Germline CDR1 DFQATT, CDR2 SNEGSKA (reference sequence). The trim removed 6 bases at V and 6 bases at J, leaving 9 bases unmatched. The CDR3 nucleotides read TGCAGTGCAAAAGCTCAGGGGGCGGATGAAAAACTGTTTTTT. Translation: CSAKAQGADEKLFF.

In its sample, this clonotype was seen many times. The CDR3 DNA reads TGTGCCAGCAGTTTACCCGGGACCTTTGAGACCCAGTACTTC. Its translation: CASSLPGTFETQYF. This chain connects TRBV7-2 to TRBJ2-5; D might be TRBD1 or TRBD2, each matching 5 bases. The V end was cut by 6 bases, the J end by 5 bases, with 16 bases between. Germline V gene lookup returns CDR1 SGHTA and CDR2 FQGNSA. The CDR3 totals 14 residues.

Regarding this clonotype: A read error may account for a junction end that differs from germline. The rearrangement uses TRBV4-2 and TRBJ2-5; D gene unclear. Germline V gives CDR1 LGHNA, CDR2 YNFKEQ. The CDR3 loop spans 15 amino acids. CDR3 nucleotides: TGTACCAGCAGCCAAGATCCTCTACTCACGTCCCACTGGTACTTC. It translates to CTSSQDPLLTSHWYF.

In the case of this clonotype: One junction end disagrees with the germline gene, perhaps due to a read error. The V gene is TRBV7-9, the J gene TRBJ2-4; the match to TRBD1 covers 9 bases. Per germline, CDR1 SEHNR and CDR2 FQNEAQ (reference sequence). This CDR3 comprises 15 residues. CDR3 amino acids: CASSPSGQGANIRYF. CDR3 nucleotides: TGTGCCAGCAGCCCCTCGGGACAGGGCGCAAACATTCGGTACTTC.

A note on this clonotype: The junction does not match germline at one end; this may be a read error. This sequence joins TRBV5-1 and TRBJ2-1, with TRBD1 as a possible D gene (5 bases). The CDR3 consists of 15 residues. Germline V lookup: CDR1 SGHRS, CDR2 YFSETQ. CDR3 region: CAGSSTAISYNEQFF. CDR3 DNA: TGCGCCGGCAGCTCGACAGCGATCTCCTACAATGAGCAGTTCTTC.

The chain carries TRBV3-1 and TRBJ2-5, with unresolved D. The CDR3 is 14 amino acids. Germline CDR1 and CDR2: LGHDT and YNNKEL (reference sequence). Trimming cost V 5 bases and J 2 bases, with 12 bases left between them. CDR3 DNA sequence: TGTGCCAGCAGCATTCGCTCGCTACAAGAGACCCAGTACTTC. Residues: CASSIRSLQETQYF.